This entry lists 24 T cell receptor beta chains sequenced from one sample in a study of OX40 agonist ivuxolimab in advanced cancers. Profiled with immunoSEQ multiplex PCR; TCRdb holds only in-frame clones, not every one. The sample yields tens of thousands of clones, 82% seen once. The sample in question was CD4+ or CD8+ T cells sorted from blood, obtained in a trial of the OX40 agonist ivuxolimab. The receptors were sampled from an adult with an advanced solid tumor such as melanoma, head and neck, liver or kidney cancer.

The chain uses TRBV5-1 and TRBJ1-1; no firm D call. CDR1 SGHRS and CDR2 YFSETQ come from the germline V gene. V dropped 4 bases and J dropped 0 bases, with 13 bases sitting between them. This CDR3 has 15 amino acids. In DNA, the CDR3 is TGCGCCAGCAGCACCGCCGCGGGGATGAACACTGAAGCTTTCTTT. Amino acid sequence: CASSTAAGMNTEAFF.

J is TRBJ2-7 and V is TRBV2, with 7 bases lining up with TRBD1. Germline loops: CDR1 SNHLY, CDR2 FYNNEI. Losses at the gene ends were 3 bases for V and 2 bases for J; bases not matched to a gene: 7. The CDR3 is 15 amino acids. The CDR3 DNA is TGTGCCAGCAGTGAGCGACCGGGACAGACCTACGAGCAGTACTTC. Translated, it gives CASSERPGQTYEQYF.

V gene TRBV7-3 combines with J gene TRBJ2-3; 8 bases map to TRBD2. The length of the CDR3 is 15 residues. Germline V lookup: CDR1 SGHTA, CDR2 FQGTGA. Trimming cost V 5 bases and J 3 bases; bases outside gene matches: 7. The CDR3 DNA reads TGTGCCAGCAGCCGAGCGGGGGAGAAGACAGATACGCAGTATTTT. Protein sequence: CASSRAGEKTDTQYF.

The rearrangement joins TRBV11-2 to TRBJ2-7; tentative D call: TRBD1 (6 bases). Germline CDR1 is SGHAT and CDR2 is FQNNGV. The CDR3 extends over 14 amino acids. Trimming stripped 1 base from V and 2 bases from J, with 9 bases between. CDR3 bases: TGTGCCAGCAGCTTAGTCAGGACAGCCTACGAGCAGTACTTC. This encodes CASSLVRTAYEQYF.

The V gene is TRBV5-6, the J gene TRBJ1-2; D possibly corresponds to TRBD1 (5 bases). The CDR3 length is 17 residues. Trimming took 2 bases from V and 8 from J, leaving 25 bases between them. Germline V gene sequence: CDR1 SGHDT, CDR2 YYEEEE. The CDR3 loop reads CASSLPGEGGALGGYTF. The CDR3 region has the DNA TGTGCCAGCAGCTTACCTGGGGAGGGTGGGGCCTTAGGAGGCTACACCTTC.

V gene TRBV5-4 combines with J gene TRBJ1-3; no definite D call. From germline, CDR1 is SGHNT and CDR2 YYREEE (reference sequence). With 4 bases removed from V and 4 bases from J, the gap between germline ends came to 15 bases. This CDR3 contains 15 residues. This chain's CDR3 is CASSDRSGSGNTIYF. The CDR3 DNA sequence: TGTGCCAGCAGCGATCGTTCGGGGTCGGGAAACACCATATATTTT. Full variable domain (outside the CDR3, taken from reference TRBV5-4 and TRBJ1-3): ETGVTQSPTHLIKTRGQQVTLRCSSQSGHNTVSWYQQALGQGPQFIFQYYREEENGRGNFPPRFSGLQFPNYSSELNVNALELDDSALYLCASSDRSGSGNTIYFGEGSWLTVV.

The rearrangement joins TRBV7-2 to TRBJ1-5, with 7 bases aligning to TRBD1. CDR3 length: 16 residues. Germline lookup yields CDR1 SGHTA and CDR2 FQGNSA. Unmatched junction bases numbered 7, after V lost 5 bases and J lost 0 bases. The CDR3 is CASSPGKGASNQPQHF. For the CDR3, the DNA is TGTGCCAGCAGCCCAGGAAAGGGGGCTAGCAATCAGCCCCAGCATTTT.

The chain combines TRBV5-6 with TRBJ2-5; tentatively, D is TRBD2 (6 bases). The CDR3 is 16 amino acids. Germline V gene data show CDR1 as SGHDT and CDR2 as YYEEEE. V lost 0 bases and J lost 6, with 18 bases in between. CDR3 bases: TGTGCCAGCAGCTTGGCCAATTGGGGGGATAAGAAGACCCAGTACTTC. Its translation: CASSLANWGDKKTQYF.

The rearrangement uses TRBV28 and TRBJ2-3; a weak D match, TRBD2 (5 bases). Trimming stripped 8 bases from V and 5 bases from J, with 20 bases between. Germline CDR1 MDHEN, CDR2 SYDVKM. The CDR3 length is 15 residues. The CDR3 bases are TGTGCCAGCGCCCCGGGCGGGCCCTGGGTAGATACGCAGTATTTT. Translation: CASAPGGPWVDTQYF.

The J gene is TRBJ2-7, the V gene TRBV6-1, with D hard to call. In germline, CDR1 is MNHNS, CDR2 SASEGT. V dropped 5 bases and J dropped 0 bases, with 14 bases sitting between them. The CDR3 consists of 15 residues. Written as DNA, the CDR3 is TGTGCCAGCAGTTTCGGACCAAACTACTCCTACGAGCAGTACTTC. Residues: CASSFGPNYSYEQYF.

For the CDR3, the DNA is TGTGCCAGCAGTTTAACTCCGATTTTTCCAGGGGGCCGAGGATACGAGCAGTACTTC. Amino acid sequence: CASSLTPIFPGGRGYEQYF. V gene TRBV28 combines with J gene TRBJ2-7, with 8 bases aligning to TRBD1. Looked up from germline, CDR1 is MDHEN and CDR2 is SYDVKM. The CDR3 covers 19 residues. The V and J ends lost 2 bases and 4 bases, in that order; junction bases with no gene match: 19.

The chain joins TRBV6-5 to TRBJ1-3; no definite D call. V was clipped by 5 bases and J by 4 bases, with 12 bases between them. CDR1 is MNHEY and CDR2 is SVGAGI in the germline V gene. There are 14 residues in the CDR3. CDR3 sequence: CASSPSMGGNTIYF. The CDR3 DNA follows: TGTGCCAGCAGTCCCTCTATGGGGGGAAACACCATATATTTT.

The J gene is TRBJ1-1, the V gene TRBV28; 7 bases fit TRBD1. This CDR3 has 13 amino acids. The junction had 9 bases not matched to a gene; V was cut back by 5 bases and J by 9 bases. CDR1 MDHEN and CDR2 SYDVKM come from the germline V gene. The CDR3 DNA sequence: TGTGCCAGCAGTCTGTCCCAAGGGGGCAAAGCTTTCTTT. Amino acid sequence: CASSLSQGGKAFF.

This chain uses TRBV6-6 with TRBJ2-3; 7 nucleotides align to TRBD2. This CDR3 contains 16 residues. The V gene end was trimmed by 5 bases and the J gene end by 0 bases; junction bases not matched to a gene: 8. Looked up from germline, CDR1 is MNHNY and CDR2 is SVGAGI (reference sequence). This CDR3 is CASSQLAVGSTDTQYF. As DNA, the CDR3 is TGTGCCAGCAGTCAGCTAGCGGTCGGGAGCACAGATACGCAGTATTTT.

The chain employs TRBV20-1 and TRBJ1-4, with no clear D. V shed 5 bases and J shed 0 bases, with 1 base lying between them. Germline V gives CDR1 DFQATT, CDR2 SNEGSKA (reference sequence). This CDR3 spans 11 amino acids. The CDR3 coding sequence is TGCAGTGCTGCAACTAATGAAAAACTGTTTTTT. As protein: CSAATNEKLFF.

CDR3 sequence: CASSPGQAGETQYF. The CDR3 DNA follows: TGTGCCAGCAGTCCAGGACAGGCTGGGGAGACCCAGTACTTC. V is TRBV2 and J is TRBJ2-5; TRBD1 matches at 7 bases. Germline CDR1 is SNHLY and CDR2 is FYNNEI. V dropped 5 bases and J dropped 5; count of bases not matched to a gene: 8. The CDR3 totals 14 residues.

This clone came up once. The chain carries TRBV19 and TRBJ2-2; perhaps D is TRBD1 or TRBD2 (5 bases each). The CDR3 sequence is 15 residues long. Germline values: CDR1 LNHDA, CDR2 SQIVND (reference sequence). The V and J ends lost 8 bases and 0 bases respectively, with 13 bases between them. The DNA of the CDR3 is TGTGCCAGTCGAGGGGTTCGTTCGAACACCGGGGAGCTGTTTTTT. Its translation is CASRGVRSNTGELFF.

The chain uses TRBV28 and TRBJ1-2, with TRBD1 matching over 8 bases. This CDR3 is 13 amino acids long. Trimming took 10 bases from V and 5 from J; bases not matched to a gene: 9. Looked up from germline, CDR1 is MDHEN and CDR2 is SYDVKM. The CDR3 DNA sequence: TGTGCCAACCAGGACAGGGTGAATTATGGCTACACCTTC. Its translation is CANQDRVNYGYTF.

The V and J genes are TRBV14 and TRBJ2-5; D is undetermined. Germline CDR1 reads SGHDN; CDR2 reads FVKESK. This CDR3 is built from 13 residues. V dropped 4 bases and J dropped 1 base, with 7 bases sitting between them. The CDR3 region is CASSRATQETQYF. DNA for the CDR3: TGTGCCAGCAGCCGGGCGACCCAAGAGACCCAGTACTTC.

In nucleotides, the CDR3 is TGTGCCAGCAGTTTTGGGGGAAGCCATCAGCCCCAGCATTTT. Protein product: CASSFGGSHQPQHF. The V gene is TRBV27, the J gene TRBJ1-5; possibly TRBD1 for D (5 bases). The V gene lost 3 bases and the J gene lost 5 bases, with 11 bases spanning the gap. The CDR3 is made up of 14 amino acids. Germline CDR1 MNHEY, CDR2 SMNVEV (reference sequence).

The rearrangement uses TRBV7-2 and TRBJ2-7, with D perhaps matching TRBD1 or TRBD2 (5 bases each). Deletions cut 7 bases from V and 0 bases from J, with 16 bases between. Germline V gives CDR1 SGHTA, CDR2 FQGNSA. The CDR3 sequence is 15 residues long. DNA of the CDR3: TGTGCCAGCACTCCGGGACCCGGCGGCTCCTACGAGCAGTACTTC. The encoded protein is CASTPGPGGSYEQYF.

The CDR3 nucleotides are TGTGCCAGCAGCGAGAGACGCAGGGGGCGGGCCGGGGAGCTGTTTTTT. This gives the protein CASSERRRGRAGELFF. V is TRBV9 and J is TRBJ2-2; 8 bases fit TRBD1. Germline assignment: CDR1 SGDLS and CDR2 YYNGEE. The CDR3 loop spans 16 amino acids. V was clipped by 3 bases and J by 6 bases; unmatched bases: 10.

The chain has TRBV2 and TRBJ2-1; D may be TRBD1 (6 bases). Trimming took off 5 bases at V and 12 bases at J, with 17 bases between the two ends. This CDR3 comprises 13 residues. Germline-derived CDR1 and CDR2 are SNHLY and FYNNEI. CDR3 coding DNA: TGTGCCAGCAGTTCTATTGGGGGCGCCTGGCAGTTCTTC. Its protein is CASSSIGGAWQFF.

This chain joins TRBV28 and TRBJ1-2; D is unresolved. Germline V gives CDR1 MDHEN, CDR2 SYDVKM. The CDR3 is made up of 14 amino acids. V lost 4 bases and J 6 bases, leaving 15 bases between the germline ends. CDR3 bases: TGTGCCAGCAGTTCATCAGCATTCAATGATGGCTACACCTTC. It is translated as CASSSSAFNDGYTF.